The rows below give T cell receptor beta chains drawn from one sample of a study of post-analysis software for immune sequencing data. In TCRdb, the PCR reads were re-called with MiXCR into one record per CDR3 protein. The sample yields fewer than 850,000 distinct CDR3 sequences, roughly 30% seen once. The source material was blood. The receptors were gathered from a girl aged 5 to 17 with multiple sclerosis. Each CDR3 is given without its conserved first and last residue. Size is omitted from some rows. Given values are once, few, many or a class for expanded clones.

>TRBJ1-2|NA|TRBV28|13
ASSAPNDRVSGYT
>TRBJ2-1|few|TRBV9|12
ASSASGYYNEQF
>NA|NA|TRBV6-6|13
ASKGTSGVYNEQY
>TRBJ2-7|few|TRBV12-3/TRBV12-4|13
ASSFGDRSSYEQY
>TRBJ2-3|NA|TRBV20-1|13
SAHTQRGAADTQY
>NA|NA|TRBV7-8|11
ASSLDTAYEQY
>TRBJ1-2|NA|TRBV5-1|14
ASSLEGTGGFYGYT
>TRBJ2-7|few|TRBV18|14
ASSPQLNRGTYEQY
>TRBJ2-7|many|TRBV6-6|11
ASSYDRAYEQY
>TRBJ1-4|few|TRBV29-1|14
SVEMDRFATNEKLF
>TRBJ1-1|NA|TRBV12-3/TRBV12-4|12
ASQSRGGATEAF
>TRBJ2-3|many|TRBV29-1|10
SVGTITDTQY
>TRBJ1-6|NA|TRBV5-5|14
ASRPEVGRGGSPLH
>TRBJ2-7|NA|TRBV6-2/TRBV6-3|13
ASSPYGTGYYEQY
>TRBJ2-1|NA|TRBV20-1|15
SATTGGGTRSYNEQF
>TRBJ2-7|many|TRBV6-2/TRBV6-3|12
ASSYGRPPYEQY
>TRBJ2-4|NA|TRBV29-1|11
SVDFDREDIQY
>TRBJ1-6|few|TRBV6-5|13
ASSPPTGSGSPLH
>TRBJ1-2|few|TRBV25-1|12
ASSGSGTSYGYT
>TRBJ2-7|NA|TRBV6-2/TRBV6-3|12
ASSSIGQSYEQY
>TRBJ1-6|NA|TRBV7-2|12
ASSLGPYNPPLH
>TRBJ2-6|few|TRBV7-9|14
ASSSFGDPGANVLT
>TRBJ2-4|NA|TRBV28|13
ASSTPRGGGNIQY
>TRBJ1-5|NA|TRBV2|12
ASTTDYSNQPQH
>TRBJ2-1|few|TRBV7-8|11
ASRAGADNEQF
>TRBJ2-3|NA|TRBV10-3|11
AIRTTGEDTQY
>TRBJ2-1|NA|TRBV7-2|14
ASSPHDRTSVNEQF
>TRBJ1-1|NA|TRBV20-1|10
SAGGQGTEAF
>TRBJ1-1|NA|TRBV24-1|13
ATSDAGTGDTEAF
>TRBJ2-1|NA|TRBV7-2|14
ASSLNVFALYNEQF
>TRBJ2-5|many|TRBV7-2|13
ASSQNSDYALTQY
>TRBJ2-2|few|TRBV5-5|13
ASQLRTVRTRELF
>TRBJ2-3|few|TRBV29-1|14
SVGWGGTASTDTQY
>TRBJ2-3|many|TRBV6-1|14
ASTRLAAERGDTQY
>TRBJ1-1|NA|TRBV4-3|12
ASSQGMGRGQTF
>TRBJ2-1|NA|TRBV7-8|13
ASSFIAGGPHEQF
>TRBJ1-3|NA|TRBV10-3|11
AISTISGNTIY
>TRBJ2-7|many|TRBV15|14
ATSGQGNQPTYEQY
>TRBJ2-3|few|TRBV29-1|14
SAPPSGRAGTDTQY
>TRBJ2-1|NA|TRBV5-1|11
ASSVQGVDEQF
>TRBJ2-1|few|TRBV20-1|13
SARSYSSSYNEQF
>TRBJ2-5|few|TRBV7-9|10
ASSQTGETQY
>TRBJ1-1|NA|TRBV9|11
ASSVDGNTEAF
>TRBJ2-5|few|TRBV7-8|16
ASSLPLKSGGFPETQY
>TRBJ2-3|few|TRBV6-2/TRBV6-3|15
ASSYASLAIPTDTQY
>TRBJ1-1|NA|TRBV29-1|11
SVGTAVNTEAF
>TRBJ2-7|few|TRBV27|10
ASSFVRGEQY
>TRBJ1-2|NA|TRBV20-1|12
SARVSGEGHGYT
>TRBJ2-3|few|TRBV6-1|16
ASSEVPAWSVVGDTQY
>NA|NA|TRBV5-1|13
ASSLEGQLPYEQY
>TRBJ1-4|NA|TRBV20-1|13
SARATGIKGEKLF
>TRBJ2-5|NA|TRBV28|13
ASNGAGTTKETQY
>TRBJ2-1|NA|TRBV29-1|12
SLARDRDYNEQF
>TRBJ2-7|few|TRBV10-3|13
AISVGGGATYEQY
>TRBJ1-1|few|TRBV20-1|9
SAAGGPEAF
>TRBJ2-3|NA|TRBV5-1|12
ASSLTSFTDTQY
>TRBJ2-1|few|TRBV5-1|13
ASSLEFNRYNEQF